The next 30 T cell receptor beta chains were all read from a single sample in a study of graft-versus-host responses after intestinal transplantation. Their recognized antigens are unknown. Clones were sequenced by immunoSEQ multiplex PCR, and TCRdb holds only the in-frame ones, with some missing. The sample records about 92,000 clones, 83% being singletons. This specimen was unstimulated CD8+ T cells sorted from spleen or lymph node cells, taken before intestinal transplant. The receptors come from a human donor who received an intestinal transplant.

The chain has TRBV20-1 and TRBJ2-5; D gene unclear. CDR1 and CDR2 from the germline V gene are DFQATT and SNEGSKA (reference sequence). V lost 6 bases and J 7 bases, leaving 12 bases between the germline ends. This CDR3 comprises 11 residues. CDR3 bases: TGCAGTGCGGGTGGCCCCTGGACCCAGTACTTC. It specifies CSAGGPWTQYF.

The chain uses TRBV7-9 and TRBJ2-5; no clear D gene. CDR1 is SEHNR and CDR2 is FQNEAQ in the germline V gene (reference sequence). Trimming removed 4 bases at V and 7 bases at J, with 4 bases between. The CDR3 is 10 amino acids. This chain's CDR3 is CASSSLTQYF. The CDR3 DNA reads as TGTGCCAGCAGCTCCTTGACCCAGTACTTC.

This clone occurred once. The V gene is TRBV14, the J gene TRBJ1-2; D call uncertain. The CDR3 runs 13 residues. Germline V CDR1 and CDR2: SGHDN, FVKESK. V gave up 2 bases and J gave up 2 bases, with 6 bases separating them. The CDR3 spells CASSQLGNYGYTF. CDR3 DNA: TGTGCCAGCAGCCAACTGGGGAACTATGGCTACACCTTC.

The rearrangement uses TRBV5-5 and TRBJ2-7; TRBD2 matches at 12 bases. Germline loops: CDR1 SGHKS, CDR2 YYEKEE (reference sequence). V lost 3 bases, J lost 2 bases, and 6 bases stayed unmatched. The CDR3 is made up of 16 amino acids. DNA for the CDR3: TGTGCCAGCAGCTATACTAGCGGGGGGCGCCCCTACGAGCAGTACTTC. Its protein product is CASSYTSGGRPYEQYF.

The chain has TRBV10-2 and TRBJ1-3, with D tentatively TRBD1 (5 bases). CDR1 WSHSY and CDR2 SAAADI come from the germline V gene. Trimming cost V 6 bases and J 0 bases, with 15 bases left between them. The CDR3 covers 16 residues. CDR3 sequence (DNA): TGCGCCAGCAGACGACCCGGGACGGTCTCTGGAAACACCATATATTTT. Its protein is CASRRPGTVSGNTIYF.

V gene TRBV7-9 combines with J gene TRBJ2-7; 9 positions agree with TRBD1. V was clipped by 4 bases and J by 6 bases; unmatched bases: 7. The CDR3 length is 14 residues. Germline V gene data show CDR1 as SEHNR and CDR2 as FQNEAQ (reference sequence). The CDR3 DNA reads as TGTGCCAGCAGCTCGGAGGGGACAGGGCCCGAGCAGTACTTC. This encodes CASSSEGTGPEQYF.

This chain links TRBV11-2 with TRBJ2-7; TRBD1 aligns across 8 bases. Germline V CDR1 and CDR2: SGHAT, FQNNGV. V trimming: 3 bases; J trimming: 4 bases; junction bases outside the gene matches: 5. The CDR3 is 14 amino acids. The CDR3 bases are TGTGCCAGCAGCTTTCTGAGACAGGGGTACGAGCAGTACTTC. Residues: CASSFLRQGYEQYF. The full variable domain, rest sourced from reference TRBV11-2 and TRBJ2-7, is EAGVAQSPRYKIIEKRQSVAFWCNPISGHATLYWYQQILGQGPKLLIQFQNNGVVDDSQLPKDRFSAERLKGVDSTLKIQPAKLEDSAVYLCASSFLRQGYEQYFGPGTRLTVT.

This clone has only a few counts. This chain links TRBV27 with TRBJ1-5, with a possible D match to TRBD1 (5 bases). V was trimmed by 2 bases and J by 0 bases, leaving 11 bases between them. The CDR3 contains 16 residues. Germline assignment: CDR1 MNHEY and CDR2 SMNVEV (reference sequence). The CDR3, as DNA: TGTGCCAGCAGTTTAGTAGGGGCCTATAGCAATCAGCCCCAGCATTTT. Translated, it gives CASSLVGAYSNQPQHF.

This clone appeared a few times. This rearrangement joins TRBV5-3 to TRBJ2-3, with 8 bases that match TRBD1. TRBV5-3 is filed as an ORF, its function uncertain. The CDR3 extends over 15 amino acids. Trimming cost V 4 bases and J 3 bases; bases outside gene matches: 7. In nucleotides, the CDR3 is TGTGCCAGAAGCCCCCGGGACAGGAGGACAGATACGCAGTATTTT. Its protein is CARSPRDRRTDTQYF.

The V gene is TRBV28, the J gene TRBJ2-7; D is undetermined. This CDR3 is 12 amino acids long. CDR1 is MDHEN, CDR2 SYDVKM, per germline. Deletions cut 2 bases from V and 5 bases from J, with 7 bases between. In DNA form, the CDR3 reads TGTGCCAGCAGTTTAGCCGTAAACGAGCAGTACTTC. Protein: CASSLAVNEQYF. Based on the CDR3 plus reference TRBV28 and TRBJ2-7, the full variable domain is DVKVTQSSRYLVKRTGEKVFLECVQDMDHENMFWYRQDPGLGLRLIYFSYDVKMKEKGDIPEGYSVSREKKERFSLILESASTNQTSMYLCASSLAVNEQYFGPGTRLTVT.

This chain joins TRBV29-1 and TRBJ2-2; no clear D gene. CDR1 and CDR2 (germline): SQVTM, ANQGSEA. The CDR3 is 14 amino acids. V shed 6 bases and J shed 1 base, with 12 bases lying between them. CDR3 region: CSVTLTVNTGELFF. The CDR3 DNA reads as TGCAGCGTCACCCTAACCGTGAACACCGGGGAGCTGTTTTTT.

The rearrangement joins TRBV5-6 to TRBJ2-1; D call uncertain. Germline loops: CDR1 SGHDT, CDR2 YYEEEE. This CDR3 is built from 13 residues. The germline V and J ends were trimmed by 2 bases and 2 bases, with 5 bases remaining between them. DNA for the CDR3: TGTGCCAGCAGCTTCCCTACCTACAATGAGCAGTTCTTC. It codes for CASSFPTYNEQFF.

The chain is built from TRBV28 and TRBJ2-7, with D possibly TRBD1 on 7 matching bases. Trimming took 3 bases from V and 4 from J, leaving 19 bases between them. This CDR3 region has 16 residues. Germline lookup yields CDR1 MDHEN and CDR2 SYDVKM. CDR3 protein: CASSLRRGLYDYEQYF. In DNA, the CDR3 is TGTGCCAGCAGTTTGAGGAGGGGGCTATACGATTACGAGCAGTACTTC. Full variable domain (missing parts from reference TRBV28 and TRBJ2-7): DVKVTQSSRYLVKRTGEKVFLECVQDMDHENMFWYRQDPGLGLRLIYFSYDVKMKEKGDIPEGYSVSREKKERFSLILESASTNQTSMYLCASSLRRGLYDYEQYFGPGTRLTVT.

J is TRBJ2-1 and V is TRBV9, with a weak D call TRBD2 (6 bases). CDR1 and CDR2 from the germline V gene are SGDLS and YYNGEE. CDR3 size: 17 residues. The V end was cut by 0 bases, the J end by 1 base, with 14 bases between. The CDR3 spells CASSVEASVLSYNEQFF. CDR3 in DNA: TGTGCCAGCAGCGTAGAGGCTAGCGTATTATCCTACAATGAGCAGTTCTTC.

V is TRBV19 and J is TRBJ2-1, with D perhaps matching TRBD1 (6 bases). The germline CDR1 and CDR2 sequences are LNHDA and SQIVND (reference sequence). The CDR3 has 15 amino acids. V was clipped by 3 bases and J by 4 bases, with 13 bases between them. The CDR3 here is CASSILDSAYNEQFF. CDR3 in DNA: TGTGCCAGTAGTATTTTGGACAGTGCTTACAATGAGCAGTTCTTC.

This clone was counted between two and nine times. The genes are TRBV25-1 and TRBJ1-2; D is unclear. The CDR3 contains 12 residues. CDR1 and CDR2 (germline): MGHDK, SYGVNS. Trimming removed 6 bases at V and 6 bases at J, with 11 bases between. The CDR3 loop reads CASRPDGHGYTF. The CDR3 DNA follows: TGTGCCAGCAGACCTGACGGACATGGCTACACCTTC.

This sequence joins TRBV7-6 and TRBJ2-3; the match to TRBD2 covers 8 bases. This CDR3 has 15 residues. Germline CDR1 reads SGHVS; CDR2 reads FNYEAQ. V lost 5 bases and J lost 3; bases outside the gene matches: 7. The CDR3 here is CASSTSGSGTDTQYF. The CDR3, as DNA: TGTGCCAGCAGCACCAGCGGGAGCGGGACAGATACGCAGTATTTT.

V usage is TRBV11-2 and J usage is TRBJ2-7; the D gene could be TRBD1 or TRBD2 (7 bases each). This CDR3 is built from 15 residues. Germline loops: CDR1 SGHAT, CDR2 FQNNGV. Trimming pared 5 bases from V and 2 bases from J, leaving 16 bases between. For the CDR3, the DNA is TGTGCCAGCAGCCCACAGACAGGGAGGGCCTACGAGCAGTACTTC. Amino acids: CASSPQTGRAYEQYF.

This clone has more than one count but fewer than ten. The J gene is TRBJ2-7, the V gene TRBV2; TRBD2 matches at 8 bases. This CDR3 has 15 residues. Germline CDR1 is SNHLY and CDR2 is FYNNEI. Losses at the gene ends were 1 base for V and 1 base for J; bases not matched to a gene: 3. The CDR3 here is CASSEVGLVSYEQYF. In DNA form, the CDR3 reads TGTGCCAGCAGTGAAGTGGGACTAGTATCCTACGAGCAGTACTTC.

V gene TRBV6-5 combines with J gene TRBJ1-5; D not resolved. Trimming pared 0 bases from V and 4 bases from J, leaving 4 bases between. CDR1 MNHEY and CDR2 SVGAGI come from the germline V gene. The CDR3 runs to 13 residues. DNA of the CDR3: TGTGCCAGCAGTTACTCCACTAATCAGCCCCAGCATTTT. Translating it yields CASSYSTNQPQHF.

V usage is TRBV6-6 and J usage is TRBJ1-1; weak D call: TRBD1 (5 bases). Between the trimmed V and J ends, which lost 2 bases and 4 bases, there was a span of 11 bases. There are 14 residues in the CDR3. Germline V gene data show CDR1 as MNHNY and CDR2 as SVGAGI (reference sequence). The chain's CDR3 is CASSYRAGGTEAFF. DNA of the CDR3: TGTGCCAGCAGTTACAGGGCGGGGGGCACTGAAGCTTTCTTT.

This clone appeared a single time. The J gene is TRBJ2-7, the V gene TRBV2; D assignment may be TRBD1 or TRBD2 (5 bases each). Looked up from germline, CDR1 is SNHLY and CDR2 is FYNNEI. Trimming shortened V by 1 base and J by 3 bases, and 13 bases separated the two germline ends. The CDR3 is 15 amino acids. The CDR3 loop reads CASSEEGRDGYEQYF. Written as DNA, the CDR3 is TGTGCCAGCAGTGAAGAGGGCCGGGACGGCTACGAGCAGTACTTC.

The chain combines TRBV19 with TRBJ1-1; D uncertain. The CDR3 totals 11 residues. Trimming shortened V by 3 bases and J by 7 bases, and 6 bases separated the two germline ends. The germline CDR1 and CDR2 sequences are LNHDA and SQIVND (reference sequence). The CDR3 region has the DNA TGTGCCAGTAGTATGGCAAATGAAGCTTTCTTT. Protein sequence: CASSMANEAFF. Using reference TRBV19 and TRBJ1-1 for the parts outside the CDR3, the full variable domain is DGGITQSPKYLFRKEGQNVTLSCEQNLNHDAMYWYRQDPGQGLRLIYYSQIVNDFQKGDIAEGYSVSREKKESFPLTVTSAQKNPTAFYLCASSMANEAFFGQGTRLTVV.

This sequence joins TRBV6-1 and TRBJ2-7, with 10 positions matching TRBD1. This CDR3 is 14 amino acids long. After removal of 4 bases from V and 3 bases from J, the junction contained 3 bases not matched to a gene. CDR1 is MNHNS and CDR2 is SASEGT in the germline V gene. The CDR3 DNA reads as TGTGCCAGCAGTGCTGGGACAGGGGTCTACGAGCAGTACTTC. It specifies CASSAGTGVYEQYF.

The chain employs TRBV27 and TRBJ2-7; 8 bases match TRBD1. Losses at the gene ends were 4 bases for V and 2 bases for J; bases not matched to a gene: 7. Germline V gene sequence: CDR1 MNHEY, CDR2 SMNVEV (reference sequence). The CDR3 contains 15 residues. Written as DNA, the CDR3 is TGTGCCAGCAGTTATTCAGGGACAGGTGCCTACGAGCAGTACTTC. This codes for CASSYSGTGAYEQYF.

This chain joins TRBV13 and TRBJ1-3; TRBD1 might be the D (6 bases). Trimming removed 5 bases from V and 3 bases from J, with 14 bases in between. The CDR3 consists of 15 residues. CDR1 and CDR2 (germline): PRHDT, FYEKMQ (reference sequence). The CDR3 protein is CASSEAGEDGNTIYF. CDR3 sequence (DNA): TGTGCCAGCAGCGAAGCAGGGGAGGATGGAAACACCATATATTTT.

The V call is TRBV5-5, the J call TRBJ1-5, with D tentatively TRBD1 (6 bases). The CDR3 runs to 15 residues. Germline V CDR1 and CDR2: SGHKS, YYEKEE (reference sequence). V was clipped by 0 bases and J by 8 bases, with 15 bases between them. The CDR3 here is CASSLDGGRRKPQHF. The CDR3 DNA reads TGTGCCAGCAGCTTGGATGGGGGGCGCCGGAAGCCCCAGCATTTT.

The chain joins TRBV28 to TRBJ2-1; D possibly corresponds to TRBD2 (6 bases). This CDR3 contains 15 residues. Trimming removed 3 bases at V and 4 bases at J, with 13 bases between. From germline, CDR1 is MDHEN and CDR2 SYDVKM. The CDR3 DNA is TGTGCCAGCAGTTTGGAACGGGACTTATACAATGAGCAGTTCTTC. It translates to CASSLERDLYNEQFF.

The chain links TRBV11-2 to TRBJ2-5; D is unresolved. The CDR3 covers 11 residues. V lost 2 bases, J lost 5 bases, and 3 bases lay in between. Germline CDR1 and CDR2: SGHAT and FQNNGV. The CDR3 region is CASSLTETQYF. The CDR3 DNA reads TGTGCCAGCAGCTTAACGGAGACCCAGTACTTC.

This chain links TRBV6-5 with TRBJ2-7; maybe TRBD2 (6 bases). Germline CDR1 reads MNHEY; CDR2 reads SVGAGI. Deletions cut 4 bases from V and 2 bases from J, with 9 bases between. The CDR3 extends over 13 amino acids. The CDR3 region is CASSWGRPYEQYF. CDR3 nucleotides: TGTGCCAGCAGTTGGGGGAGGCCCTACGAGCAGTACTTC.